Listed below are T cell receptor beta chains from one sample, sequenced in a study of patients and donors after allogeneic stem cell transplantation. Using its own MiXCR run on the RT-PCR reads, TCRdb lists one record per CDR3 protein. The sample lists some 20,000 distinct CDR3 sequences, roughly 30% occurring once. The sample comprised blood, either unsorted or a sorted T cell fraction (not recorded which). The receptors originated from a human donor who was either an allogeneic HSCT recipient or a stem cell or donor lymphocyte infusion donor (not recorded which). It is not recorded whose cells these are; they may come from a transplant donor. Each CDR3 is given with its conserved first and last residue. The D gene is left open where the match is weak. Only some rows state a clone size, as once, few, many or a class for expanded clones.

D gene: .
J gene: TRBJ1-2
clone size: few
V gene: TRBV12-3/TRBV12-4
CDR3 protein: CASSLGDGYTF
CDR3 DNA: TGTGCCAGCAGTTTAGGGGATGGCTACACCTTC

D gene: .
J gene: TRBJ2-5
clone size: .
V gene: TRBV9
CDR3 protein: CASSPDSQETQYF
CDR3 DNA: TGTGCCAGCAGCCCGGACAGCCAAGAGACCCAGTACTTC

D gene: .
J gene: TRBJ2-7
clone size: .
V gene: TRBV12-3/TRBV12-4
CDR3 protein: CASSLQGLYRYEQYF
CDR3 DNA: TGTGCCAGCAGTTTACAGGGTCTATACCGCTACGAGCAGTACTTC

D gene: TRBD1
J gene: TRBJ1-2
clone size: many
V gene: TRBV5-6
CDR3 protein: CASSRGTGGNYGYTF
CDR3 DNA: TGTGCCAGCAGCCGAGGGACAGGCGGCAACTATGGCTACACCTTC

D gene: .
J gene: TRBJ1-2
clone size: few
V gene: TRBV10-3
CDR3 protein: CAISDPDPGTYFNYGYTF
CDR3 DNA: TGTGCCATCAGTGACCCTGATCCGGGGACCTACTTTAACTATGGCTACACCTTC

D gene: .
J gene: TRBJ1-5
clone size: few
V gene: TRBV20-1
CDR3 protein: CSASVTPFGNQPQHF
CDR3 DNA: TGCAGTGCTAGCGTAACTCCCTTCGGCAATCAGCCCCAGCATTTT

D gene: .
J gene: TRBJ2-7
clone size: few
V gene: TRBV7-3
CDR3 protein: CASRRDTPRNGYEQYF
CDR3 DNA: TGTGCCAGCAGGAGAGACACACCCCGCAATGGCTACGAGCAGTACTTC

D gene: .
J gene: TRBJ1-5
clone size: .
V gene: TRBV28
CDR3 protein: CASSTRTVLSNQPQHF
CDR3 DNA: TGTGCCAGCAGTACCCGGACAGTCCTTAGCAATCAGCCCCAGCATTTT

D gene: .
J gene: TRBJ1-2
clone size: .
V gene: TRBV25-1
CDR3 protein: CASSESGFNYGYTF
CDR3 DNA: TGTGCCAGCAGTGAATCGGGTTTTAACTATGGCTACACCTTC

D gene: .
J gene: TRBJ1-6
clone size: many
V gene: TRBV6-5
CDR3 protein: CASSYQFSSYNSPLHF
CDR3 DNA: TGTGCCAGCAGTTACCAGTTTAGCTCCTATAATTCACCCCTCCACTTT

D gene: .
J gene: TRBJ1-5
clone size: .
V gene: TRBV21-1
CDR3 protein: CASSKTQGYSNQPQHF
CDR3 DNA: TGTGCCAGCAGCAAAACGCAAGGGTATAGCAATCAGCCCCAGCATTTT

D gene: .
J gene: TRBJ1-2
clone size: .
V gene: TRBV12-3/TRBV12-4
CDR3 protein: CASSYSLYGYTF
CDR3 DNA: TGTGCCAGCAGTTACAGCTTATATGGCTACACCTTC

D gene: .
J gene: TRBJ1-5
clone size: .
V gene: TRBV9
CDR3 protein: CASSQTDSRNQPQHF
CDR3 DNA: TGTGCCAGCAGCCAAACGGACAGTCGCAATCAGCCCCAGCATTTT

D gene: TRBD1
J gene: TRBJ1-6
clone size: many
V gene: TRBV15
CDR3 protein: CATTGQHNSPLHF
CDR3 DNA: TGTGCCACCACGGGACAGCATAATTCACCCCTCCACTTT

D gene: .
J gene: TRBJ1-2
clone size: .
V gene: TRBV20-1
CDR3 protein: CSARDDVRAGFYGYTF
CDR3 DNA: TGCAGTGCTAGAGATGACGTAAGGGCCGGATTTTATGGCTACACCTTC

D gene: .
J gene: TRBJ1-6
clone size: few
V gene: TRBV27
CDR3 protein: CASSLQVINSPLHF
CDR3 DNA: TGTGCCAGCAGTTTACAGGTTATTAATTCACCCCTCCACTTT

D gene: TRBD1
J gene: TRBJ2-4
clone size: few
V gene: TRBV5-1
CDR3 protein: CASSLESGTGARIQYF
CDR3 DNA: TGCGCCAGCAGCTTGGAGAGTGGGACAGGGGCAAGGATTCAGTACTTC

D gene: .
J gene: TRBJ1-3
clone size: once
V gene: TRBV5-6
CDR3 protein: CASSFAGGNTIYF
CDR3 DNA: TGTGCCAGCAGCTTCGCAGGCGGAAACACCATATATTTT

D gene: TRBD1
J gene: TRBJ1-2
clone size: few
V gene: TRBV5-1
CDR3 protein: CASSLGQGHGYTF
CDR3 DNA: TGCGCCAGCAGCTTGGGACAGGGTCATGGCTACACCTTC

D gene: .
J gene: TRBJ2-2
clone size: .
V gene: TRBV5-6
CDR3 protein: CASSSLPGGAGELFF
CDR3 DNA: TGTGCCAGCAGCTCGCTCCCCGGTGGGGCTGGGGAGCTGTTTTTT

D gene: .
J gene: TRBJ1-2
clone size: .
V gene: TRBV28
CDR3 protein: CASRGQLYGYTF
CDR3 DNA: TGTGCCAGCAGGGGGCAGCTCTATGGCTACACCTTC

D gene: .
J gene: TRBJ1-1
clone size: many
V gene: TRBV5-1
CDR3 protein: CASSSNPETEAFF
CDR3 DNA: TGCGCCAGCAGCTCAAATCCCGAGACTGAAGCTTTCTTT

D gene: TRBD2
J gene: TRBJ2-5
clone size: many
V gene: TRBV7-9
CDR3 protein: CASSLILAGGRETQYF
CDR3 DNA: TGTGCCAGCAGCTTAATACTAGCGGGGGGGCGCGAGACCCAGTACTTC

D gene: .
J gene: TRBJ2-3
clone size: .
V gene: TRBV14
CDR3 protein: CASSPEWGRIFADTQYF
CDR3 DNA: TGTGCCAGCAGCCCTGAATGGGGACGAATTTTCGCAGATACGCAGTATTTT

D gene: TRBD1
J gene: TRBJ2-7
clone size: .
V gene: TRBV4-3
CDR3 protein: CASSQSHTGVWEQYF
CDR3 DNA: TGCGCCAGCAGCCAATCACATACAGGGGTCTGGGAGCAGTACTTC

D gene: TRBD2
J gene: TRBJ2-3
clone size: many
V gene: TRBV12-3/TRBV12-4
CDR3 protein: CASSFYGLAGGPHNTDTQYF
CDR3 DNA: TGTGCCAGCAGTTTTTACGGACTAGCGGGGGGCCCTCATAACACAGATACGCAGTATTTT

D gene: .
J gene: TRBJ1-4
clone size: many
V gene: TRBV9
CDR3 protein: CASSETPGQQGKLFF
CDR3 DNA: TGTGCCAGCAGCGAGACTCCGGGGCAGCAAGGAAAACTGTTTTTT

D gene: .
J gene: TRBJ2-7
clone size: .
V gene: TRBV4-1
CDR3 protein: CASSQEWGRGSSYEQYF
CDR3 DNA: TGCGCCAGCAGCCAAGAATGGGGCCGAGGGAGCTCCTACGAGCAGTACTTC

D gene: .
J gene: TRBJ1-1
clone size: .
V gene: TRBV15
CDR3 protein: CATSRDRVDTEAFF
CDR3 DNA: TGTGCCACCAGCAGAGACAGGGTGGACACTGAAGCTTTCTTT

D gene: .
J gene: TRBJ1-6
clone size: .
V gene: TRBV3-1
CDR3 protein: CASSQGRVSPLHF
CDR3 DNA: TGTGCCAGCAGCCAAGGCAGGGTCTCACCCCTCCACTTT

D gene: .
J gene: TRBJ2-3
clone size: .
V gene: TRBV28
CDR3 protein: CASTGPDTQYF
CDR3 DNA: TGTGCCAGCACGGGTCCAGATACGCAGTATTTT

D gene: .
J gene: TRBJ1-1
clone size: many
V gene: TRBV3-1
CDR3 protein: CASSLLGSPEAFF
CDR3 DNA: TGTGCCAGCAGCCTCCTAGGGAGCCCTGAAGCTTTCTTT

D gene: .
J gene: TRBJ2-6
clone size: many
V gene: TRBV28
CDR3 protein: CASSFGRATSGANVLTF
CDR3 DNA: TGTGCCAGCAGTTTCGGCAGGGCCACCTCTGGGGCCAACGTCCTGACTTTC

D gene: TRBD1
J gene: TRBJ1-2
clone size: .
V gene: TRBV6-1
CDR3 protein: CASSRQGAGYTF
CDR3 DNA: TGTGCCAGCAGTCGCCAGGGGGCTGGCTACACCTTC

D gene: .
J gene: TRBJ1-2
clone size: few
V gene: TRBV20-1
CDR3 protein: CSATPGAGPYGYTF
CDR3 DNA: TGCAGTGCTACCCCTGGGGCAGGGCCCTATGGCTACACCTTC

D gene: TRBD1
J gene: TRBJ1-2
clone size: .
V gene: TRBV5-1
CDR3 protein: CASRADRDCGYTF
CDR3 DNA: TGCGCCAGCAGGGCGGACAGGGACTGTGGCTACACCTTC

D gene: TRBD2
J gene: TRBJ2-3
clone size: few
V gene: TRBV4-3
CDR3 protein: CASSHRTSGTDTQYF
CDR3 DNA: TGCGCCAGCAGCCACCGGACTAGCGGGACAGATACGCAGTATTTT

D gene: .
J gene: TRBJ1-1
clone size: .
V gene: TRBV4-2
CDR3 protein: CASSQEGLPGTEAFF
CDR3 DNA: TGTGCCAGCAGCCAAGAGGGCCTACCGGGCACTGAAGCTTTCTTT

D gene: TRBD2
J gene: TRBJ2-2
clone size: .
V gene: TRBV9
CDR3 protein: CASSVPTPGLAGDTGELFF
CDR3 DNA: TGTGCCAGCAGCGTTCCGACCCCGGGACTAGCGGGCGACACCGGGGAGCTGTTTTTT

D gene: .
J gene: TRBJ1-4
clone size: .
V gene: TRBV13
CDR3 protein: CASSLRQGEKLFF
CDR3 DNA: TGTGCCAGCAGCTTAAGGCAAGGTGAAAAACTGTTTTTT

D gene: .
J gene: TRBJ1-4
clone size: few
V gene: TRBV6-6
CDR3 protein: CASSYSTGINEKLFF
CDR3 DNA: TGTGCCAGCAGTTACTCAACAGGGATTAATGAAAAACTGTTTTTT

D gene: .
J gene: TRBJ2-2
clone size: .
V gene: TRBV10-3
CDR3 protein: CAISWTPNTGELFF
CDR3 DNA: TGTGCCATCAGTTGGACACCGAACACCGGGGAGCTGTTTTTT

D gene: .
J gene: TRBJ1-4
clone size: .
V gene: TRBV3-1
CDR3 protein: CASSQADVRKEKLFF
CDR3 DNA: TGTGCCAGCAGCCAAGCAGATGTCAGAAAAGAAAAACTGTTTTTT

D gene: .
J gene: TRBJ1-2
clone size: .
V gene: TRBV2
CDR3 protein: CATQTGPSYGYTF
CDR3 DNA: TGTGCCACCCAGACCGGGCCCAGCTATGGCTACACCTTC

D gene: TRBD1
J gene: TRBJ1-4
clone size: .
V gene: TRBV29-1
CDR3 protein: CSVGDRLATNEKLFF
CDR3 DNA: TGCAGCGTTGGGGACAGGCTTGCAACTAATGAAAAACTGTTTTTT

D gene: .
J gene: TRBJ1-2
clone size: many
V gene: TRBV28
CDR3 protein: CASSWGDGGYGYTF
CDR3 DNA: TGTGCCAGCAGTTGGGGGGACGGAGGCTATGGCTACACCTTC

D gene: .
J gene: TRBJ1-3
clone size: .
V gene: TRBV12-3/TRBV12-4
CDR3 protein: CASSLGSLGPGNTIYF
CDR3 DNA: TGTGCCAGCAGTTTAGGAAGCCTGGGCCCTGGAAACACCATATATTTT

D gene: TRBD1
J gene: TRBJ1-1
clone size: .
V gene: TRBV6-2/TRBV6-3
CDR3 protein: CASRARDRGLSEAFF
CDR3 DNA: TGTGCCAGCAGGGCACGGGACAGGGGGCTCTCTGAAGCTTTCTTT

D gene: TRBD1
J gene: TRBJ1-2
clone size: .
V gene: TRBV30
CDR3 protein: CAWSRDSSIGYTF
CDR3 DNA: TGTGCCTGGAGTAGGGACAGTAGTATTGGCTACACCTTC

D gene: TRBD1
J gene: TRBJ1-2
clone size: .
V gene: TRBV20-1
CDR3 protein: CSARDQGDYGYTF
CDR3 DNA: TGCAGTGCTAGAGATCAGGGGGACTATGGCTACACCTTC

D gene: .
J gene: TRBJ2-3
clone size: few
V gene: TRBV4-3
CDR3 protein: CASSQVASGTDTQYF
CDR3 DNA: TGCGCCAGCAGCCAAGTGGCTTCGGGCACAGATACGCAGTATTTT

D gene: .
J gene: TRBJ2-3
clone size: .
V gene: TRBV15
CDR3 protein: CATSRTAPPRDTQYF
CDR3 DNA: TGTGCCACCAGCAGGACAGCTCCGCCAAGAGATACGCAGTATTTT

D gene: .
J gene: TRBJ2-6
clone size: .
V gene: TRBV10-3
CDR3 protein: CAISESRSSGANVLTF
CDR3 DNA: TGTGCCATCAGTGAGTCGAGATCCTCTGGGGCCAACGTCCTGACTTTC

D gene: .
J gene: TRBJ2-1
clone size: .
V gene: TRBV5-1
CDR3 protein: CASSSLAAGFHNEQFF
CDR3 DNA: TGCGCCAGCAGCTCTTTGGCCGCTGGGTTCCACAATGAGCAGTTCTTC